The 17 T cell receptor beta chains below come from one sample, sequenced in a study of shared clonotypes between healthy human individuals (dated by TCRdb to the early 2020s). Libraries were prepared through the immunoSEQ multiplex PCR assay. Entries here come from immuneACCESS through TCRdb and include only in-frame sequences with V and J called. Some clones fail to appear in such tables; in the studies checked, an unresolved V gene covers under half of the shortfall, and the cause of the remainder is unknown. This sample is represented by 800,000 to 1,200,000 clones; around 78% of them were singletons. The ten most abundant clones make up more than 0.45% of the sample. The specimen sequenced was memory CD4+ T cells from PBMCs. The sample's cell subset or site label is to be understood as: CD45RA-negative fraction. The receptors shown here come from a man between 18 and 29 years old in good health. Some clones in this sample may be carry-over from other donors' samples.

Turning to this clone: The identical CDR3 is also encoded by other nucleotide sequences in the sample. The rearrangement uses TRBV29-1 and TRBJ2-3, with D possibly matching TRBD1 (6 bases). The CDR3 spans 13 residues. V gave up 3 bases and J gave up 1 base, with 8 bases separating them. The germline V gene has CDR1 SQVTM and CDR2 ANQGSEA. The CDR3 spells CSVDEGGTDTQYF. CDR3 sequence (DNA): TGCAGCGTTGACGAGGGGGGCACAGATACGCAGTATTTT.

In this sample, this clone turned up once. V and J are TRBV5-5 and TRBJ2-5; D is possibly TRBD1 (5 bases). The end of the DNA is better explained by TRBJ2-7, so the J call may be wrong. Germline CDR1 reads SGHKS; CDR2 reads YYEKEE (reference sequence). The CDR3 consists of 15 residues. CDR3 sequence: CASSLGVGAPYEQYF. CDR3 DNA sequence: TGTGCCAGCAGCTTAGGGGTAGGAGCCCCCTACGAGCAGTACTTC.

This chain connects TRBV7-3 to TRBJ2-7; D remains unclear. The CDR3 length is 14 residues. The V gene's germline CDR1 is SGHTA and CDR2 FQGTGA. V was shortened by 5 bases and J by 0 bases, with 11 bases between the two germline ends. CDR3 amino acids: CASSQDAASYEQYF. The CDR3 nucleotides are TGTGCCAGCAGCCAAGACGCAGCCTCCTACGAGCAGTACTTC.

This clone showed up just a few times. Distinct nucleotide sequences in the sample also encode this CDR3. V usage is TRBV29-1 and J usage is TRBJ1-1; TRBD1 agrees at 8 bases. The germline CDR1 and CDR2 sequences are SQVTM and ANQGSEA. J gave up 5 bases and V 5 bases, and 4 bases lay outside the gene matches. The CDR3 runs to 12 residues. This CDR3 reads CSVKTGETEAFF. CDR3 DNA: TGCAGCGTTAAGACAGGGGAGACTGAAGCTTTCTTT.

The table lists this clone with a count of one. This chain links TRBV2 with TRBJ2-7; D is uncertain. Germline lookup yields CDR1 SNHLY and CDR2 FYNNEI. V lost 7 bases and J 0 bases, leaving 13 bases between the germline ends. This CDR3 comprises 14 residues. Here the CDR3 DNA reads TGTGCCAGCACCTCGAGGAGTTACTCCTACGAGCAGTACTTC. Amino acids: CASTSRSYSYEQYF.

The chain links TRBV18 to TRBJ1-3, with 7 positions matching TRBD1. The germline V gene has CDR1 KGHSH and CDR2 LQKENI. V was clipped by 4 bases and J by 0 bases; unmatched bases: 6. This CDR3 contains 16 residues. CDR3 in DNA: TGTGCCAGCTCACTCGGACAGGTCGACTCTGGAAACACCATATATTTT. Amino acids: CASSLGQVDSGNTIYF.

The gene calls are TRBV14 and TRBJ2-3; D might be TRBD2 (6 bases). The germline CDR1 and CDR2 sequences are SGHDN and FVKESK. V was shortened by 2 bases and J by 6 bases, with 12 bases between the two germline ends. This CDR3 spans 14 amino acids. DNA of the CDR3: TGTGCCAGCAGCCAACGGGGGACGAGGGATACGCAGTATTTT. It codes for CASSQRGTRDTQYF.

The V gene is TRBV7-2, the J gene TRBJ2-3, with D possibly TRBD2 on 6 matching bases. The CDR3 consists of 15 residues. The ends were cut back, 1 base at V and 3 bases at J, with 11 bases in the middle. CDR1 is SGHTA, CDR2 FQGNSA, per germline. The CDR3: CASSLGVAATDTQYF. As DNA, the CDR3 is TGTGCCAGCAGCTTAGGGGTAGCGGCGACAGATACGCAGTATTTT.

This clone appeared a single time. The chain joins TRBV9 to TRBJ2-1, with TRBD2 matching over 9 bases. The CDR3 length is 17 residues. The V gene's germline CDR1 is SGDLS and CDR2 YYNGEE. V shed 3 bases and J 2 bases; nucleotides not matched to a gene: 9. CDR3 in amino acids: CASSADSAGGAYNEQFF. The CDR3, as DNA: TGTGCCAGCAGCGCGGACTCCGCGGGGGGGGCCTACAATGAGCAGTTCTTC.

This clone showed up just once. Other DNA sequences in the sample encode the same CDR3. V gene TRBV30 combines with J gene TRBJ2-7; perhaps TRBD1 as D (6 bases). CDR3 length: 11 residues. CDR1 and CDR2 from the germline V gene are GTSNPN and SVGIG (reference sequence). Trimming pared 0 bases from V and 7 bases from J, leaving 7 bases between. The chain's CDR3 is CAWSVGGEQYF. DNA of the CDR3: TGTGCCTGGAGTGTAGGGGGAGAGCAGTACTTC.

This clone was recorded once. This rearrangement joins TRBV6-4 to TRBJ2-1; no firm D call. Germline V lookup: CDR1 MRHNA, CDR2 SNTAGT. The CDR3 has 17 amino acids. V lost 3 bases and J lost 1, with 16 bases in between. CDR3 residues: CASSEKGDRLSYNEQFF. In DNA, the CDR3 is TGTGCCAGCAGTGAGAAGGGTGATCGGCTTTCCTACAATGAGCAGTTCTTC.

This clone appeared a few times. V is TRBV7-9 and J is TRBJ2-5; unclear D gene. CDR3 size: 15 residues. Germline CDR1 is SEHNR and CDR2 is FQNEAQ (reference sequence). V shed 5 bases and J shed 5 bases, with 18 bases lying between them. DNA for the CDR3: TGTGCCAGCAGCCCGAAGCATAGGGTCGGGGAGACCCAGTACTTC. This sequence encodes CASSPKHRVGETQYF.

The J gene is TRBJ2-1, the V gene TRBV15; TRBD1 might be the D (6 bases). This CDR3 contains 15 residues. Germline V CDR1 and CDR2: LNHNV, YYDKDF (reference sequence). V dropped 1 base and J dropped 5 bases, with 12 bases sitting between them. CDR3 bases: TGTGCCACCAGCAGAGGAATCGGGGACAACAATGAGCAGTTCTTC. It is translated as CATSRGIGDNNEQFF.

The genes are TRBV19 and TRBJ1-2; D may be TRBD1 (6 bases). CDR3 size: 14 residues. Germline V gene sequence: CDR1 LNHDA, CDR2 SQIVND (reference sequence). The V end was cut by 3 bases, the J end by 4 bases, with 12 bases between. CDR3 in DNA: TGTGCCAGTAGTATTGAACAGGGAGGCTATGGCTACACCTTC. It yields the protein CASSIEQGGYGYTF.

This chain connects TRBV5-5 to TRBJ2-7; D gene uncertain. The V gene lost 1 base and the J gene lost 1 base, with 6 bases spanning the gap. The CDR3 contains 13 residues. The germline CDR1 and CDR2 sequences are SGHKS and YYEKEE (reference sequence). CDR3: CASSLLISYEQYF. The CDR3 DNA sequence: TGTGCCAGCAGCTTGCTAATATCCTACGAGCAGTACTTC.

The chain joins TRBV7-3 to TRBJ2-1; TRBD1 might be the D (5 bases). The CDR3 spans 16 residues. Germline V gene sequence: CDR1 SGHTA, CDR2 FQGTGA. Trimming pared 3 bases from V and 0 bases from J, leaving 12 bases between. The CDR3 loop reads CASSLGRTRSYNEQFF. The CDR3 coding sequence is TGTGCCAGCAGCTTGGGGCGGACCCGCTCCTACAATGAGCAGTTCTTC.

This clone was found a few times. The sample has other DNA sequences that encode this CDR3 too. The rearrangement uses TRBV5-1 and TRBJ2-1, with D possibly being TRBD2 (5 bases). The V end was cut by 4 bases, the J end by 4 bases, with 12 bases between. The CDR3 has 14 amino acids. From germline, CDR1 is SGHRS and CDR2 YFSETQ. As DNA, the CDR3 is TGCGCCAGCAGCCCGGGGTCAGAATACAATGAGCAGTTCTTC. The encoded protein is CASSPGSEYNEQFF.